This is a list of T cell receptor beta chains from one sample in a study of blood T cell repertoires in COVID-19. TCRdb's copy holds only in-frame clones and misses some; the assay was immunoSEQ multiplex PCR. The sample consists of more than 300,000 clones, 89% of them appearing once. Sequenced sample: peripheral blood. Source of these receptors: a man aged 18 to 35 who had recovered from COVID-19. Each CDR3 is given with its conserved first and last residue. The D gene is left open where the match is weak. Size is omitted from some rows. Given values are once, few, many or a class for expanded clones.

CDR3: CASSPRTGEETQYF
DNA: TGTGCCAGCTCACCAAGGACAGGGGAAGAGACCCAGTACTTC
V: TRBV18
size: NA
J: TRBJ2-5
D: TRBD1

CDR3: CASTQGWLAGGNYEQYF
DNA: TGCGCCAGCACCCAGGGGTGGCTAGCGGGAGGGAATTACGAGCAGTACTTC
V: TRBV10-2
size: NA
J: TRBJ2-7
D: TRBD2

CDR3: CAWSVQPDTEAFF
DNA: TGTGCCTGGAGTGTACAACCCGACACTGAAGCTTTCTTT
V: TRBV30
size: NA
J: TRBJ1-1
D: NA

CDR3: CASSELLAGSSYNEQFF
DNA: TGTGCCAGCAGCGAACTACTAGCGGGAAGCTCCTACAATGAGCAGTTCTTC
V: TRBV6-1
size: NA
J: TRBJ2-1
D: TRBD2

CDR3: CASSYSNTDLNEQFF
DNA: TGTGCCAGCAGTTACTCCAACACAGACCTTAATGAGCAGTTCTTC
V: TRBV6-5
size: NA
J: TRBJ2-1
D: NA

CDR3: CASTLAYEQYF
DNA: TGTGCCAGCACCTTAGCCTACGAGCAGTACTTC
V: TRBV6-5
size: few
J: TRBJ2-7
D: NA

CDR3: CAISESGGASNQPQHF
DNA: TGTGCCATCAGTGAGTCGGGGGGGGCGAGCAATCAGCCCCAGCATTTT
V: TRBV10-3
size: NA
J: TRBJ1-5
D: NA

CDR3: CASSKEDGSYEQYF
DNA: TGCGCCAGCAGCAAGGAGGACGGCTCCTACGAGCAGTACTTC
V: TRBV5-1
size: NA
J: TRBJ2-7
D: NA

CDR3: CASSRDSSGNTIYF
DNA: TGTGCCAGCAGCCGGGACAGCTCTGGAAACACCATATATTTT
V: TRBV7-8
size: NA
J: TRBJ1-3
D: TRBD1

CDR3: CASSTGQGVMSGTDTQYF
DNA: TGTGCCAGTAGTACGGGACAGGGGGTTATGTCGGGCACAGATACGCAGTATTTT
V: TRBV19
size: NA
J: TRBJ2-3
D: TRBD1

CDR3: CASRAPGELFF
DNA: TGTGCCAGCAGGGCCCCCGGGGAGCTGTTTTTT
V: TRBV27
size: NA
J: TRBJ2-2
D: NA

CDR3: CASSLGTGLVNTEAFF
DNA: TGTGCCAGCAGTTTAGGGACAGGGTTGGTGAACACTGAAGCTTTCTTT
V: TRBV27
size: NA
J: TRBJ1-1
D: TRBD1

CDR3: CASSPRGLNPGANVLTF
DNA: TGTGCCAGCAGCCCCCGAGGATTGAACCCTGGGGCCAACGTCCTGACTTTC
V: TRBV7-2
size: NA
J: TRBJ2-6
D: NA

CDR3: CSASTGGGENTEAFF
DNA: TGCAGTGCTAGTACAGGGGGCGGCGAGAACACTGAAGCTTTCTTT
V: TRBV20-1
size: once
J: TRBJ1-1
D: TRBD1

CDR3: CASSPRAGNYGYTF
DNA: TGTGCCAGCAGCCCCCGGGCAGGGAACTATGGCTACACCTTC
V: TRBV3-1/TRBV3-2
size: NA
J: TRBJ1-2
D: NA

CDR3: CASLRDRGVNEQFF
DNA: TGTGCCAGCCTCCGGGACAGGGGCGTTAATGAGCAGTTCTTC
V: TRBV5-5
size: NA
J: TRBJ2-1
D: TRBD1

CDR3: CASSQGLGGKNGYTF
DNA: TGTGCCAGCAGCCAAGGGTTGGGGGGGAAAAATGGCTACACCTTC
V: TRBV3-1/TRBV3-2
size: NA
J: TRBJ1-2
D: NA

CDR3: CASRSGLAGEETQYF
DNA: TGTGCCAGCAGGTCCGGTTTAGCTGGAGAAGAGACCCAGTACTTC
V: TRBV27
size: NA
J: TRBJ2-5
D: NA

CDR3: CASSLGGTGVPYEQYF
DNA: TGTGCCAGCAGCTTAGGCGGGACAGGGGTCCCCTACGAGCAGTACTTC
V: TRBV7-8
size: once
J: TRBJ2-7
D: TRBD1

CDR3: CASSLGQGRINQPQHF
DNA: TGTGCCAGCAGCTTGGGACAGGGGAGAATCAATCAGCCCCAGCATTTT
V: TRBV7-2
size: once
J: TRBJ1-5
D: TRBD1

CDR3: CASSERGINYNEQFF
DNA: TGTGCCAGCAGCGAGCGGGGCATTAACTACAATGAGCAGTTCTTC
V: TRBV9
size: NA
J: TRBJ2-1
D: TRBD2

CDR3: CASSLDRGGREQFF
DNA: TGTGCCAGCAGTCTAGACAGGGGGGGCCGCGAGCAGTTCTTC
V: TRBV27
size: once
J: TRBJ2-1
D: TRBD1

CDR3: CASSSLDRGLNQPQHF
DNA: TGTGCCAGCAGTTCCCTTGACAGGGGGTTGAATCAGCCCCAGCATTTT
V: TRBV6-6
size: NA
J: TRBJ1-5
D: TRBD1

CDR3: CASSLDRVNYGYTF
DNA: TGTGCCAGCAGCTTAGACAGGGTCAACTATGGCTACACCTTC
V: TRBV11-2
size: NA
J: TRBJ1-2
D: NA

CDR3: CASSWTGEPNYGYTF
DNA: TGTGCCAGCAGTTGGACAGGGGAGCCTAACTATGGCTACACCTTC
V: TRBV6-5
size: NA
J: TRBJ1-2
D: TRBD1

CDR3: CASSEARVFGYTF
DNA: TGTGCCAGCAGTGAAGCCAGGGTATTCGGCTACACCTTC
V: TRBV6-1
size: NA
J: TRBJ1-2
D: NA

CDR3: CASSPRQGAHEQYF
DNA: TGTGCCAGCAGCCCTCGACAGGGCGCCCACGAGCAGTACTTC
V: TRBV7-3
size: NA
J: TRBJ2-7
D: TRBD1

CDR3: CAISESSGGQETQYF
DNA: TGTGCCATCAGTGAGTCATCAGGGGGCCAAGAGACCCAGTACTTC
V: TRBV10-3
size: NA
J: TRBJ2-5
D: TRBD1

CDR3: CASRQGGGLDTIYF
DNA: TGCGCCAGCCGCCAAGGTGGGGGGTTGGACACCATATATTTT
V: TRBV5-1
size: NA
J: TRBJ1-3
D: NA

CDR3: CASSVSYATYEQYF
DNA: TGTGCCAGCAGTGTTTCCTACGCTACCTACGAGCAGTACTTC
V: TRBV14
size: NA
J: TRBJ2-7
D: NA

CDR3: CAISEYERNSYNEQFF
DNA: TGTGCCATCAGTGAGTACGAGCGAAACTCCTACAATGAGCAGTTCTTC
V: TRBV10-3
size: once
J: TRBJ2-1
D: NA

CDR3: CASSPAEGEGYNEQFF
DNA: TGTGCCAGCTCACCGGCGGAGGGCGAGGGCTACAATGAGCAGTTCTTC
V: TRBV18
size: NA
J: TRBJ2-1
D: NA

CDR3: CASSAGQGNQPQHF
DNA: TGTGCCAGTAGTGCGGGACAGGGTAATCAGCCCCAGCATTTT
V: TRBV19
size: NA
J: TRBJ1-5
D: TRBD1

CDR3: CASSFMASQETQYF
DNA: TGTGCCAGCAGCTTTATGGCCAGCCAAGAGACCCAGTACTTC
V: TRBV7-2
size: NA
J: TRBJ2-5
D: NA

CDR3: CASSERGMGSYEQYF
DNA: TGTGCCAGCAGTGAGCGGGGGATGGGTTCCTACGAGCAGTACTTC
V: TRBV2
size: NA
J: TRBJ2-7
D: TRBD2

CDR3: CASSSRQSSYNEQFF
DNA: TGTGCCAGCAGCTCTCGACAGAGCTCCTACAATGAGCAGTTCTTC
V: TRBV7-8
size: NA
J: TRBJ2-1
D: NA

CDR3: CASSSRESEAFF
DNA: TGCGCCAGCAGCTCGAGGGAATCTGAAGCTTTCTTT
V: TRBV5-1
size: NA
J: TRBJ1-1
D: NA

CDR3: CASSQFFWHYYTSYEQYF
DNA: TGTGCCAGCAGCCAATTCTTCTGGCACTACTATACCTCCTACGAGCAGTACTTC
V: TRBV14
size: NA
J: TRBJ2-7
D: NA

CDR3: CASSLTGDTEAFF
DNA: TGTGCCAGCAGCTTAACAGGGGACACTGAAGCTTTCTTT
V: TRBV7-2
size: NA
J: TRBJ1-1
D: TRBD1

CDR3: CASSFYRRGSGCGYTF
DNA: TGTGCCAGCAGCTTTTACCGCCGGGGGTCCGGTTGTGGCTACACCTTC
V: TRBV21-1
size: NA
J: TRBJ1-2
D: NA

CDR3: CASSAELGNTIYF
DNA: TGTGCCAGCAGCGCCGAGCTCGGAAACACCATATATTTT
V: TRBV9
size: NA
J: TRBJ1-3
D: NA

CDR3: CASSEAGRGYTGELFF
DNA: TGTGCCAGCAGTGAAGCAGGCAGGGGTTACACCGGGGAGCTGTTTTTT
V: TRBV2
size: NA
J: TRBJ2-2
D: NA

CDR3: CASSLAAGVTDTQYF
DNA: TGTGCCAGCAGCCTCGCGGCGGGGGTCACGGATACGCAGTATTTT
V: TRBV11-2
size: NA
J: TRBJ2-3
D: TRBD2

CDR3: CASTLRGNTGELFF
DNA: TGTGCCAGCACCCTCAGGGGGAACACCGGGGAGCTGTTTTTT
V: TRBV7-9
size: NA
J: TRBJ2-2
D: NA

CDR3: CASSLTSGQGPYEQYF
DNA: TGCGCCAGCAGCCTCACGTCAGGGCAGGGCCCCTACGAGCAGTACTTC
V: TRBV4-1
size: NA
J: TRBJ2-7
D: NA

CDR3: CASSLALPQNYTF
DNA: TGTGCCAGCAGCTTAGCCCTCCCGCAGAACTACACCTTC
V: TRBV7-2
size: NA
J: TRBJ1-2
D: NA

CDR3: CASSLTGVSNYGYTF
DNA: TGTGCCAGCAGTTTAACCGGGGTCAGCAACTATGGCTACACCTTC
V: TRBV6-5
size: few
J: TRBJ1-2
D: NA

CDR3: CASSYQTSGRVTEQYF
DNA: TGTGCCAGCAGTTATCAGACTAGCGGGAGGGTGACCGAGCAGTACTTC
V: TRBV6-5
size: NA
J: TRBJ2-7
D: TRBD2

CDR3: CASSGQGAGSPLHF
DNA: TGTGCCAGCAGTGGACAGGGGGCCGGTTCACCCCTCCACTTT
V: TRBV6-6
size: NA
J: TRBJ1-6
D: TRBD1

CDR3: CASSIRQGVSYNEQFF
DNA: TGTGCCAGTAGTATTAGACAGGGGGTTTCCTACAATGAGCAGTTCTTC
V: TRBV19
size: NA
J: TRBJ2-1
D: TRBD1